Listed below are T cell receptor beta chains from one sample, sequenced in a study of T cell repertoires in cytomegalovirus infection. TCRdb itself ran the reads through MiXCR, one entry per CDR3 protein. The sample yields around 290,000 distinct CDR3 sequences, roughly a quarter seen once. Sequencing used PBMCs. The origin of the receptors is a human donor in good health (CMV status not recorded). Some clones in this sample may be carry-over from other donors' samples. The CDR3 runs from the conserved cysteine through the conserved F or W. Each record gives: V gene, J gene, clone size, D gene, CDR3 protein, CDR3 DNA. D genes are given only for firm matches. Size values are once, few and many counts, or a class for expanded clones, and some rows have none.

V gene: TRBV7-9; J gene: TRBJ2-1; clone size: many; D gene: TRBD2; CDR3 protein: CASSSTSGKHEQFF; CDR3 DNA: TGTGCCAGCAGCTCAACTAGCGGGAAGCATGAGCAGTTCTTC
V gene: TRBV20-1; J gene: TRBJ1-5; clone size: many; D gene: NA; CDR3 protein: CSARWGQIYDQPQHF; CDR3 DNA: TGCAGTGCTAGATGGGGGCAGATATATGATCAGCCCCAGCATTTT
V gene: TRBV5-4; J gene: TRBJ2-1; clone size: NA; D gene: TRBD1; CDR3 protein: CASSSTGAMRNEQFF; CDR3 DNA: TGTGCCAGCAGCTCGACAGGGGCGATGCGAAATGAGCAGTTCTTC
V gene: TRBV6-2/TRBV6-3; J gene: TRBJ2-1; clone size: NA; D gene: NA; CDR3 protein: CASSQTPLGSYNEQFF; CDR3 DNA: TGTGCCAGCAGCCAGACCCCTTTGGGGTCCTACAATGAGCAGTTCTTC
V gene: TRBV11-3; J gene: TRBJ2-7; clone size: many; D gene: NA; CDR3 protein: CASSRQQSYEQYF; CDR3 DNA: TGTGCCAGCAGCCGACAGCAATCCTACGAGCAGTACTTC
V gene: TRBV7-2; J gene: TRBJ2-3; clone size: many; D gene: NA; CDR3 protein: CASSLEGLETDTQYF; CDR3 DNA: TGTGCCAGCAGCTTAGAAGGTCTAGAAACAGATACGCAGTATTTT
V gene: TRBV5-6; J gene: TRBJ2-1; clone size: few; D gene: TRBD2; CDR3 protein: CASSRRGGVAGDEQFF; CDR3 DNA: TGTGCCAGCAGCCGCAGGGGGGGCGTAGCGGGAGACGAGCAGTTCTTC
V gene: TRBV5-6; J gene: TRBJ2-7; clone size: once; D gene: TRBD2; CDR3 protein: CASSKTSGYYEQYF; CDR3 DNA: TGTGCCAGCAGCAAGACTAGCGGCTACTACGAGCAGTACTTC
V gene: TRBV5-1; J gene: TRBJ2-1; clone size: NA; D gene: NA; CDR3 protein: CASSLGRGSSYNEQFF; CDR3 DNA: TGCGCCAGCAGCTTGGGAAGGGGTAGCTCCTACAATGAGCAGTTCTTC
V gene: TRBV20-1; J gene: TRBJ2-7; clone size: few; D gene: NA; CDR3 protein: CSVRPPRTSAEQYF; CDR3 DNA: TGCAGTGTACGACCGCCAAGGACATCCGCCGAGCAGTACTTC
V gene: TRBV14; J gene: TRBJ2-5; clone size: NA; D gene: TRBD1; CDR3 protein: CASSQWGRGSQETQYF; CDR3 DNA: TGTGCCAGCAGCCAGTGGGGCAGGGGGTCTCAAGAGACCCAGTACTTC
V gene: TRBV6-2/TRBV6-3; J gene: TRBJ2-3; clone size: NA; D gene: TRBD2; CDR3 protein: CASSHGLAFDTQYF; CDR3 DNA: TGTGCCAGCAGCCATGGACTAGCTTTTGATACGCAGTATTTT
V gene: TRBV5-1; J gene: TRBJ2-1; clone size: NA; D gene: TRBD2; CDR3 protein: CASSWGLAGGAYNEQFF; CDR3 DNA: TGCGCCAGCAGCTGGGGACTAGCGGGGGGAGCCTACAATGAGCAGTTCTTC
V gene: TRBV28; J gene: TRBJ1-1; clone size: NA; D gene: TRBD1; CDR3 protein: CASTQGDRAINTEAFF; CDR3 DNA: TGTGCCAGCACCCAGGGGGACAGGGCCATTAACACTGAAGCTTTCTTT
V gene: TRBV5-1; J gene: TRBJ2-1; clone size: once; D gene: NA; CDR3 protein: CASSPPVGSYNEQFF; CDR3 DNA: TGCGCCAGCAGTCCCCCCGTGGGCTCCTACAATGAGCAGTTCTTC
V gene: TRBV11-2; J gene: TRBJ2-1; clone size: NA; D gene: NA; CDR3 protein: CASSFLRERGEQFF; CDR3 DNA: TGTGCCAGCAGCTTTCTCCGGGAACGCGGGGAGCAGTTCTTC
V gene: TRBV6-5; J gene: TRBJ2-5; clone size: few; D gene: TRBD2; CDR3 protein: CASSLTWTSGTSQETQYF; CDR3 DNA: TGTGCCAGCAGTTTAACGTGGACTAGCGGGACGTCCCAAGAGACCCAGTACTTC
V gene: TRBV6-5; J gene: TRBJ1-3; clone size: many; D gene: TRBD1; CDR3 protein: CASSYTGTGVLGGNTIYF; CDR3 DNA: TGTGCCAGCAGTTACACCGGGACAGGGGTCTTGGGTGGAAACACCATATATTTT
V gene: TRBV5-3; J gene: TRBJ2-2; clone size: NA; D gene: NA; CDR3 protein: CASSKGGVSANTGELFF; CDR3 DNA: TGTGCCAGCAGCAAGGGGGGGGTCTCAGCGAACACCGGGGAGCTGTTTTTT
V gene: TRBV7-2; J gene: TRBJ2-1; clone size: many; D gene: NA; CDR3 protein: CASSLAHGANNEQFF; CDR3 DNA: TGTGCCAGCAGCTTAGCGCACGGGGCGAACAATGAGCAGTTCTTC
V gene: TRBV19; J gene: TRBJ1-1; clone size: NA; D gene: NA; CDR3 protein: CASRMGERRAFF; CDR3 DNA: TGTGCCAGTAGAATGGGAGAAAGGAGAGCTTTCTTT
V gene: TRBV5-1; J gene: TRBJ1-1; clone size: NA; D gene: NA; CDR3 protein: CASSTLGGGNTEAFF; CDR3 DNA: TGCGCCAGCAGCACCTTGGGGGGCGGGAACACTGAAGCTTTCTTT
V gene: TRBV27; J gene: TRBJ2-3; clone size: few; D gene: NA; CDR3 protein: CASSLEWGTDTQYF; CDR3 DNA: TGTGCCAGCAGTTTAGAATGGGGCACAGATACGCAGTATTTT
V gene: TRBV7-2; J gene: TRBJ2-3; clone size: many; D gene: TRBD2; CDR3 protein: CASSKRGGLTPTDTQYF; CDR3 DNA: TGTGCCAGCAGCAAACGGGGGGGCCTTACTCCCACAGATACGCAGTATTTT
V gene: TRBV6-1; J gene: TRBJ1-2; clone size: many; D gene: NA; CDR3 protein: CASSEAGRAGSSYGYTF; CDR3 DNA: TGTGCCAGCAGTGAAGCCGGCAGGGCGGGGAGCAGCTATGGCTACACCTTC
V gene: TRBV29-1; J gene: TRBJ2-7; clone size: few; D gene: NA; CDR3 protein: CSVTGLDEQYF; CDR3 DNA: TGCAGCGTTACGGGACTCGACGAGCAGTACTTC
V gene: TRBV29-1; J gene: TRBJ1-1; clone size: NA; D gene: NA; CDR3 protein: CSVAHSASNTEAFF; CDR3 DNA: TGCAGCGTTGCACACAGCGCATCGAACACTGAAGCTTTCTTT
V gene: TRBV28; J gene: TRBJ2-5; clone size: many; D gene: NA; CDR3 protein: CASSFLHSETQYF; CDR3 DNA: TGTGCCAGCAGTTTTTTGCACTCTGAGACCCAGTACTTC
V gene: TRBV5-5; J gene: TRBJ1-1; clone size: NA; D gene: NA; CDR3 protein: CASGSRVTEAFF; CDR3 DNA: TGTGCCAGCGGGTCCAGAGTTACTGAAGCTTTCTTT
V gene: TRBV7-2; J gene: TRBJ1-1; clone size: many; D gene: NA; CDR3 protein: CASSFSANTEAFF; CDR3 DNA: TGTGCCAGCAGCTTTTCAGCGAACACTGAAGCTTTCTTT
V gene: TRBV29-1; J gene: TRBJ2-1; clone size: NA; D gene: TRBD1; CDR3 protein: CSPAQGYNEQFF; CDR3 DNA: TGCAGCCCCGCACAGGGGTACAATGAGCAGTTCTTC
V gene: TRBV7-7; J gene: TRBJ2-7; clone size: many; D gene: TRBD1; CDR3 protein: CASSSGQGYSEQYF; CDR3 DNA: TGTGCTAGCAGCTCCGGACAGGGGTACTCCGAGCAGTACTTC
V gene: TRBV10-3; J gene: TRBJ2-1; clone size: few; D gene: NA; CDR3 protein: CAISELPQGLDEQFF; CDR3 DNA: TGTGCCATCAGTGAGCTCCCGCAAGGACTCGATGAGCAGTTCTTC
V gene: TRBV6-8; J gene: TRBJ2-3; clone size: few; D gene: TRBD2; CDR3 protein: CASSFGLAGGPAADTQYF; CDR3 DNA: TGTGCCAGCAGTTTCGGACTAGCGGGAGGGCCGGCCGCAGATACGCAGTATTTT
V gene: TRBV28; J gene: TRBJ1-4; clone size: few; D gene: NA; CDR3 protein: CASSQTGMNEKLFF; CDR3 DNA: TGTGCCAGCAGTCAAACAGGGATGAATGAAAAACTGTTTTTT
V gene: TRBV27; J gene: TRBJ2-7; clone size: NA; D gene: NA; CDR3 protein: CASSLHWGEQYF; CDR3 DNA: TGTGCCAGCAGTTTACACTGGGGCGAGCAGTACTTC
V gene: TRBV30; J gene: TRBJ1-1; clone size: NA; D gene: NA; CDR3 protein: CAWSGVRTEAFF; CDR3 DNA: TGTGCCTGGAGCGGAGTTCGGACTGAAGCTTTCTTT
V gene: TRBV5-1; J gene: TRBJ2-2; clone size: NA; D gene: NA; CDR3 protein: CASSFYTGTPNTGELFF; CDR3 DNA: TGCGCCAGCAGCTTCTATACCGGGACACCGAACACCGGGGAGCTGTTTTTT
V gene: TRBV7-2; J gene: TRBJ2-7; clone size: many; D gene: TRBD2; CDR3 protein: CASRRTSDSYEQYF; CDR3 DNA: TGTGCCAGCAGACGGACTAGCGACTCCTACGAGCAGTACTTC
V gene: TRBV28; J gene: TRBJ1-2; clone size: NA; D gene: NA; CDR3 protein: CASITGTGFLGYTF; CDR3 DNA: TGTGCCAGCATCACCGGAACAGGGTTCTTAGGCTACACCTTC
V gene: TRBV6-5; J gene: TRBJ1-6; clone size: few; D gene: TRBD1; CDR3 protein: CASSYASGTGWSPLHF; CDR3 DNA: TGTGCCAGCAGTTACGCTTCCGGGACAGGGTGGTCACCCCTCCACTTT
V gene: TRBV10-1; J gene: TRBJ2-3; clone size: few; D gene: NA; CDR3 protein: CASSKFSNLETDTQYF; CDR3 DNA: TGCGCCAGCAGTAAGTTTAGTAACCTCGAGACAGATACGCAGTATTTT
V gene: TRBV28; J gene: TRBJ2-7; clone size: few; D gene: NA; CDR3 protein: CASSLPRPLDWQYF; CDR3 DNA: TGTGCCAGCAGTTTACCCCGGCCCCTCGATTGGCAGTACTTC
V gene: TRBV7-6; J gene: TRBJ1-4; clone size: NA; D gene: NA; CDR3 protein: CASRSSEKLFF; CDR3 DNA: TGTGCCAGCAGGTCCAGTGAAAAACTGTTTTTT
V gene: TRBV24-1; J gene: TRBJ2-5; clone size: many; D gene: NA; CDR3 protein: CATSGAIRGETQYF; CDR3 DNA: TGTGCCACCAGTGGGGCGATACGAGGGGAGACCCAGTACTTC
V gene: TRBV12-3/TRBV12-4; J gene: TRBJ1-1; clone size: many; D gene: NA; CDR3 protein: CASSFSNRAGDTEAFF; CDR3 DNA: TGTGCCAGCAGTTTTTCGAACAGGGCCGGGGACACTGAAGCTTTCTTT